The T cell receptor beta chain described here comes from a study of blood T cell repertoires in COVID-19. Trimming cost V 6 bases and J 10 bases, with 26 bases left between them. Germline CDR1 and CDR2: SEHNR and FQNEAQ (reference sequence). The CDR3 spans 16 residues. This clone was counted once. Using immunoSEQ multiplex PCR, the repertoire was profiled, and TCRdb retains in-frame clones only, with some absent. This table has about 380,000 clones, about 85% appearing once. The receptor comes from a woman aged 18-29 years with acute or convalescent COVID-19. Sequenced material: peripheral blood. This sequence joins TRBV7-9 and TRBJ2-3, with TRBD2 as a possible D gene (6 bases). The CDR3 nucleotides are TGTGCCAGCAGACCTAGTGGGCGGGAAAACGGTAGGGCGCAGTATTTT. This sequence encodes CASRPSGRENGRAQYF.